This T cell receptor beta chain was sequenced during a study of CD8 T cells in ankylosing spondylitis. Broader study findings: Significantly higher representation of disease-linked clones was reported for matched ankylosing spondylitis synovial fluid. Ankylosing spondylitis blood appeared to be characterized by a TCR beta motif of under 10 highly homologous variants.

Scientists made TCR beta libraries using quantitative 5'-RACE with molecular barcodes. TCRdb called the 5' RACE reads again in MiXCR, with one record for every CDR3 protein. The sample records about 250,000 distinct CDR3 sequences, around 32% being singletons. In the case of this clonotype: Its antigen is undetermined.

V shed 5 bases and J shed 3 bases, with 10 bases lying between them. CDR1 and CDR2 from the germline V gene are MGHDK and SYGVNS. CDR3 length: 13 amino acids. The chain is built from TRBV25-1 and TRBJ1-1, with D uncertain. The sample consisted of blood, either unsorted or a sorted T cell fraction (not recorded which). This sequence originates from a male donor with ankylosing spondylitis or in good health (not recorded which). The CDR3 spells CASSREVYTEAFF. CDR3 DNA sequence: TGTGCCAGCAGTAGGGAGGTGTACACTGAAGCTTTCTTT.